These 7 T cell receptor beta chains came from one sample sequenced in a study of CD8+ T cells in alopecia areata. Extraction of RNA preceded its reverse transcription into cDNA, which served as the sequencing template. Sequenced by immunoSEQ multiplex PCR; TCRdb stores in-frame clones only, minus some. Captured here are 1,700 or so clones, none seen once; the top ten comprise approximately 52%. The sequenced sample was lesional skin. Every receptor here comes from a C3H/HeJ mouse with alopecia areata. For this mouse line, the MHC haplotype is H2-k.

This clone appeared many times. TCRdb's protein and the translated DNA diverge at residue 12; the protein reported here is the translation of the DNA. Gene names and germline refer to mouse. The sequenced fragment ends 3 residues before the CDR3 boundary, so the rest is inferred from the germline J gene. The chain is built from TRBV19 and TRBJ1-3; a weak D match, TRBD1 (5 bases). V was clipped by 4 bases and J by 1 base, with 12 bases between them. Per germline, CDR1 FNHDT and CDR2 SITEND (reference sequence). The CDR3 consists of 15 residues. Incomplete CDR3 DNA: TGTGCCAGCAGTCATCTCGACAGATCTGGAAATACG. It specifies CASSHLDRSGNT. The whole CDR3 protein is CASSHLDRSGNTLYF.

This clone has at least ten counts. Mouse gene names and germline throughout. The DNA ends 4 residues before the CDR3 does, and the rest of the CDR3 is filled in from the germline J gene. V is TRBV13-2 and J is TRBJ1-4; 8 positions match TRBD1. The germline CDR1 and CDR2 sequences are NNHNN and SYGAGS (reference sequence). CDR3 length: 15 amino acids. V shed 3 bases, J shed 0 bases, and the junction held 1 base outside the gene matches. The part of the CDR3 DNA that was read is TGTGCCAGCGGTGGGGACAGGATTTCCAACGAA. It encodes CASGGDRISNE. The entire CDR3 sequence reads CASGGDRISNERLFF.

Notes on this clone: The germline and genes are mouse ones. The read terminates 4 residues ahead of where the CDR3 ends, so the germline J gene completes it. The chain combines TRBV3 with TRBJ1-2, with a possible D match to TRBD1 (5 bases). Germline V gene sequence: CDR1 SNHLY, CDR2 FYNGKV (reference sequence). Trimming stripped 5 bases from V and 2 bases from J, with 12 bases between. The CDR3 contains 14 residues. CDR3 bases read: TGTGCCAGCAGCAGCGGGGGGGGGAACTCC. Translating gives CASSSGGGNS. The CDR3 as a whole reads CASSSGGGNSDYTF.

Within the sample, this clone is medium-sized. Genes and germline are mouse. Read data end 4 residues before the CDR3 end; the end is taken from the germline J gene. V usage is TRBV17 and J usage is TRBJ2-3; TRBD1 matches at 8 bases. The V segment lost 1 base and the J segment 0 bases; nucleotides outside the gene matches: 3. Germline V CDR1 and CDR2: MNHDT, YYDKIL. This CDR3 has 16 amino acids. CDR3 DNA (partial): TGTGCTAGCAGTAGAGTACAGGGGGATAGTGCAGAA. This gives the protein CASSRVQGDSAE. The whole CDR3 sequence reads CASSRVQGDSAETLYF.

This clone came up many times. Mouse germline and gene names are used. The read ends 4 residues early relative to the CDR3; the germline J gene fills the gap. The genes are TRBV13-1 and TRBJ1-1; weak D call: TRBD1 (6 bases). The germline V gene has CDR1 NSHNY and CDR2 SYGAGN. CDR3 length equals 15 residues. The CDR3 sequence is CASSDETGGAREVFF. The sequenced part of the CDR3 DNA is TGTGCCAGCAGTGACGAGACTGGGGGGGCGCGA.

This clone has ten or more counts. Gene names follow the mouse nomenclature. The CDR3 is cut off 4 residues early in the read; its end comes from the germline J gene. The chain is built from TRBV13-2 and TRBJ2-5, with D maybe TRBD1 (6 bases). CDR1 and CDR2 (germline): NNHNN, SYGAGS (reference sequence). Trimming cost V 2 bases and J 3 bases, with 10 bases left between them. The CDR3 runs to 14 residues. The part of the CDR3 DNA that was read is TGTGCCAGCGGTGAAGGGACAAAGCAAGAC. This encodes CASGEGTKQD. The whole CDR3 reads CASGEGTKQDTQYF.

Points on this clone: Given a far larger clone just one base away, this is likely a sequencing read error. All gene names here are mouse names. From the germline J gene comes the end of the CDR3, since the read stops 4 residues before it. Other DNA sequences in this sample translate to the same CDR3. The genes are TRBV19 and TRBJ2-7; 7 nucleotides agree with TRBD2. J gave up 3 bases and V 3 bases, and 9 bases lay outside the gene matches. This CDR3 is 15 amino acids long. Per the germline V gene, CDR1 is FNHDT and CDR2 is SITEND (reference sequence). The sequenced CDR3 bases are TGTGCCAGCAGTACCCGGACTGGTGGGGGCTAT. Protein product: CASSTRTGGGY. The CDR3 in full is CASSTRTGGGYEQYF.